Each of the 26 T cell receptor beta chains below was sequenced from the same sample in a study of blood T cell repertoires in COVID-19. Profiling relied on immunoSEQ multiplex PCR, and the TCRdb table lists in-frame clones only, not all of them. The table shows around 400,000 clones, with roughly nine tenths occurring only once. Sequencing was performed on PBMCs or T cells enriched from blood (not recorded which). These receptors all stem from a woman younger than 45 who had recovered from COVID-19.

This chain uses TRBV7-9 with TRBJ1-1; D ambiguous. This CDR3 has 15 residues. Germline CDR1 and CDR2: SEHNR and FQNEAQ (reference sequence). Deletions cut 1 base from V and 1 base from J, with 10 bases between. DNA for the CDR3: TGTGCCAGCAGCTTAGACCCGGGGAAGAACACTGAAGCTTTCTTT. This sequence encodes CASSLDPGKNTEAFF. The complete variable domain, with remaining parts taken from reference TRBV7-9 and TRBJ1-1, reads DTGVSQNPRHKITKRGQNVTFRCDPISEHNRLYWYRQTLGQGPEFLTYFQNEAQLEKSRLLSDRFSAERPKGSFSTLEIQRTEQGDSAMYLCASSLDPGKNTEAFFGQGTRLTVV.

The rearrangement uses TRBV25-1 and TRBJ2-3; 10 bases map to TRBD2. The CDR3 length is 14 residues. V was clipped by 6 bases and J by 3 bases; unmatched bases: 3. Per the germline V gene, CDR1 is MGHDK and CDR2 is SYGVNS. The CDR3 coding sequence is TGTGCCAGCAGCTCTAGCGGGGGAACAGATACGCAGTATTTT. Its translation: CASSSSGGTDTQYF.

A few counts support this clone. This chain connects TRBV5-1 to TRBJ1-1; D remains ambiguous. This CDR3 is built from 14 residues. V was trimmed by 4 bases and J by 1 base, leaving 11 bases between them. Germline V CDR1 and CDR2: SGHRS, YFSETQ. CDR3 bases: TGCGCCAGCAGCAACGGGGAGTCGAACACTGAAGCTTTCTTT. Translation: CASSNGESNTEAFF. The whole variable domain, filled in from reference TRBV5-1 and TRBJ1-1, reads KAGVTQTPRYLIKTRGQQVTLSCSPISGHRSVSWYQQTPGQGLQFLFEYFSETQRNKGNFPGRFSGRQFSNSRSEMNVSTLELGDSALYLCASSNGESNTEAFFGQGTRLTVV.

This clone was recorded once. This rearrangement joins TRBV5-1 to TRBJ2-1, with D possibly matching TRBD1 (6 bases). In germline, CDR1 is SGHRS, CDR2 YFSETQ. CDR3 length: 13 residues. Trimming took 4 bases from V and 7 from J, leaving 12 bases between them. CDR3 sequence (DNA): TGCGCCAGCAGCCGGACAGCGGAAAATGAGCAGTTCTTC. This gives the protein CASSRTAENEQFF.

The chain recombines TRBV5-6 with TRBJ2-7; D is unresolved. V was clipped by 2 bases and J by 3 bases, with 12 bases between them. Germline V gene lookup returns CDR1 SGHDT and CDR2 YYEEEE. There are 14 residues in the CDR3. DNA for the CDR3: TGTGCCAGCAGCTTCCTTTCCGAGGACTACGAGCAGTACTTC. It specifies CASSFLSEDYEQYF.

This chain joins TRBV7-9 and TRBJ1-2; D might be TRBD1 (5 bases). Deletions cut 5 bases from V and 0 bases from J, with 16 bases between. CDR1 and CDR2 from the germline V gene are SEHNR and FQNEAQ (reference sequence). The CDR3 sequence is 16 residues long. The CDR3: CASSLEWGSANYGYTF. CDR3 nucleotides: TGTGCCAGCAGCCTAGAATGGGGCAGTGCTAACTATGGCTACACCTTC. Using reference TRBV7-9 and TRBJ1-2 for the parts outside the CDR3, the full variable domain is DTGVSQNPRHKITKRGQNVTFRCDPISEHNRLYWYRQTLGQGPEFLTYFQNEAQLEKSRLLSDRFSAERPKGSFSTLEIQRTEQGDSAMYLCASSLEWGSANYGYTFGSGTRLTVV.

The V and J genes are TRBV24-1 and TRBJ2-3, with TRBD2 as a possible D gene (5 bases). Germline V CDR1 and CDR2: KGHDR, SFDVKD. V lost 2 bases and J 7 bases, leaving 12 bases between the germline ends. This CDR3 has 14 residues. CDR3 amino acids: CATSDYPERNTQYF. CDR3 sequence (DNA): TGTGCCACCAGTGATTACCCGGAGCGGAATACGCAGTATTTT.

This clone has only one observation. The V gene is TRBV30, the J gene TRBJ2-1, with D tentatively TRBD2 (5 bases). The CDR3 totals 14 residues. V lost 0 bases and J lost 9, with 15 bases in between. CDR1 is GTSNPN, CDR2 SVGIG, per germline (reference sequence). The CDR3 DNA reads TGTGCCTGGAGTGTGTCAGCCTATGAGGGTGAGCAGTTCTTC. Residues: CAWSVSAYEGEQFF. Supplemented by reference TRBV30 and TRBJ2-1, the full variable domain reads SQTIHQWPATLVQPVGSPLSLECTVEGTSNPNLYWYRQAAGRGLQLLFYSVGIGQISSEVPQNLSASRPQDRQFILSSKKLLLSDSGFYLCAWSVSAYEGEQFFGPGTRLTVL.

On this clone: Different DNA sequences within this sample yield the same CDR3. The V call is TRBV2, the J call TRBJ1-2, with 7 nucleotides matching TRBD1. This CDR3 is built from 13 residues. J gave up 2 bases and V 5 bases, and 2 bases lay outside the gene matches. Germline V gene data show CDR1 as SNHLY and CDR2 as FYNNEI. The CDR3 protein is CASSRDRNYGYTF. The CDR3 DNA follows: TGTGCCAGCAGTCGGGACAGAAACTATGGCTACACCTTC.

The DNA of the CDR3 is TGTGCCAGCAGCCAAGTAGCGGGGGGGCGGGAGACCCAGTACTTC. Translation gives CASSQVAGGRETQYF. The chain couples TRBV3-1 (or the pseudogene TRBV3-2) to TRBJ2-5; 11 bases line up with TRBD2. CDR1 and CDR2 from the germline V gene are LGHDT and YNNKEL (reference sequence). CDR3 size: 15 residues. The ends lost 1 base at V and 5 bases at J; junction bases unmatched: 3.

The chain links TRBV7-9 to TRBJ2-3; 11 bases match TRBD2. Germline V CDR1 and CDR2: SEHNR, FQNEAQ (reference sequence). Trimming cost V 4 bases and J 2 bases; bases outside gene matches: 5. The CDR3 covers 16 residues. CDR3 amino acids: CASSSLAGGITDTQYF. The CDR3 DNA follows: TGTGCCAGCAGCTCCCTAGCGGGGGGAATCACAGATACGCAGTATTTT.

The chain joins TRBV11-2 to TRBJ2-5; D is undetermined. The length of the CDR3 is 13 residues. The germline V gene has CDR1 SGHAT and CDR2 FQNNGV. V shed 1 base and J shed 2 bases, with 5 bases lying between them. CDR3 nucleotide sequence: TGTGCCAGCAGCTTAGTTCAGCAAGAGACCCAGTACTTC. This sequence encodes CASSLVQQETQYF. Complete variable domain (other parts from reference TRBV11-2 and TRBJ2-5): EAGVAQSPRYKIIEKRQSVAFWCNPISGHATLYWYQQILGQGPKLLIQFQNNGVVDDSQLPKDRFSAERLKGVDSTLKIQPAKLEDSAVYLCASSLVQQETQYFGPGTRLLVL.

The chain carries TRBV3-1 (or the pseudogene TRBV3-2) and TRBJ1-2; possibly TRBD1 for D (5 bases). The germline V gene has CDR1 LGHDT and CDR2 YNNKEL (reference sequence). Trimming took 4 bases from V and 0 from J, leaving 15 bases between them. The CDR3 has 16 amino acids. The CDR3 reads CASSRGTGEANYGYTF. Written as DNA, the CDR3 is TGTGCCAGCAGCCGCGGGACGGGTGAAGCTAACTATGGCTACACCTTC.

This chain links TRBV9 with TRBJ2-1; D is undetermined. The ends were cut back, 1 base at V and 7 bases at J, with 6 bases in the middle. The CDR3 is 12 residues long. Germline CDR1 SGDLS, CDR2 YYNGEE. The CDR3 DNA reads as TGTGCCAGCAGCGTATCCGTGAATGAGCAGTTCTTC. It is translated as CASSVSVNEQFF.

V and J are TRBV24-1 and TRBJ1-1; 11 bases match TRBD1. The J segment lost 9 bases and the V segment lost 4 bases, leaving 18 bases of the junction unmatched. The germline V gene has CDR1 KGHDR and CDR2 SFDVKD. The CDR3 consists of 18 residues. The CDR3 region has the DNA TGTGCCACCAGTGACCCCGGGGAGGGGGACAGGGGGTTTTGGAAAGCTTTCTTT. Its translation is CATSDPGEGDRGFWKAFF.

The CDR3 nucleotides are TGCGCCAGCAGCTTTGGGGGACTAGCGGGCAAAGCTCAAGAGACCCAGTACTTC. Translated: CASSFGGLAGKAQETQYF. The J gene is TRBJ2-5, the V gene TRBV5-1, with 12 nucleotides matching TRBD2. Germline CDR1 is SGHRS and CDR2 is YFSETQ. Trimming cost V 2 bases and J 2 bases; bases outside gene matches: 10. This CDR3 is built from 18 residues.

This sequence joins TRBV19 and TRBJ2-7, with 8 bases that match TRBD2. The CDR3 is 17 amino acids. Per germline, CDR1 LNHDA and CDR2 SQIVND (reference sequence). The ends lost 1 base at V and 2 bases at J; junction bases unmatched: 10. CDR3 sequence reads: CASSIVRAGESTYEQYF. The CDR3 DNA follows: TGTGCCAGTAGTATAGTCCGAGCGGGAGAAAGTACCTACGAGCAGTACTTC. Complete variable domain (other parts from reference TRBV19 and TRBJ2-7): DGGITQSPKYLFRKEGQNVTLSCEQNLNHDAMYWYRQDPGQGLRLIYYSQIVNDFQKGDIAEGYSVSREKKESFPLTVTSAQKNPTAFYLCASSIVRAGESTYEQYFGPGTRLTVT.

The V call is TRBV27, the J call TRBJ2-3; 8 bases fit TRBD2. Germline V lookup: CDR1 MNHEY, CDR2 SMNVEV (reference sequence). The length of the CDR3 is 15 residues. The V and J ends lost 5 bases and 3 bases, in that order; junction bases with no gene match: 7. CDR3 nucleotide sequence: TGTGCCAGCAGTACCGGGACTAGTGGGACAGATACGCAGTATTTT. Translated, it gives CASSTGTSGTDTQYF.

The chain links TRBV2 to TRBJ1-5; 9 bases match TRBD1. V shed 6 bases, J shed 0 bases, and the junction held 6 bases outside the gene matches. Germline V gene data show CDR1 as SNHLY and CDR2 as FYNNEI. The CDR3 is 16 residues long. The CDR3 reads CASRAGTGYSNQPQHF. CDR3 DNA: TGTGCCAGCAGGGCCGGGACAGGGTATAGCAATCAGCCCCAGCATTTT.

CDR3 nucleotide sequence: TGTGCCAGCAGCTCACAGGGTAGCAATCAGCCCCAGCATTTT. Translated, it gives CASSSQGSNQPQHF. V gene TRBV13 combines with J gene TRBJ1-5, with a tentative D call TRBD1 (6 bases). Trimming removed 4 bases from V and 0 bases from J, with 7 bases in between. Looked up from germline, CDR1 is PRHDT and CDR2 is FYEKMQ (reference sequence). The CDR3 covers 14 residues.

This chain joins TRBV18 and TRBJ2-5, with D unclear. With 6 bases removed from V and 4 bases from J, the gap between germline ends came to 9 bases. The CDR3 covers 12 residues. Germline-derived CDR1 and CDR2 are KGHSH and LQKENI. As DNA, the CDR3 is TGTGCCAGCTCGCCCAGGCGAGAGACCCAGTACTTC. Translation: CASSPRRETQYF.

This sequence joins TRBV18 and TRBJ2-1, with TRBD2 as a possible D gene (6 bases). Germline CDR1 reads KGHSH; CDR2 reads LQKENI. This CDR3 comprises 13 residues. V shed 3 bases and J shed 12 bases, with 15 bases lying between them. As DNA, the CDR3 is TGTGCCAGCTCACCCCTACCGGGACTCCGGCAGTTCTTC. It translates to CASSPLPGLRQFF.

The chain links TRBV28 to TRBJ2-7; D unclear. Deletions cut 6 bases from V and 5 bases from J, with 14 bases between. The CDR3 consists of 13 residues. Germline CDR1 is MDHEN and CDR2 is SYDVKM. The CDR3 spells CASRSPGLDEQYF. The CDR3 region has the DNA TGTGCCAGCAGGTCCCCAGGTCTCGACGAGCAGTACTTC. Full variable domain (remainder filled in from reference TRBV28 and TRBJ2-7): DVKVTQSSRYLVKRTGEKVFLECVQDMDHENMFWYRQDPGLGLRLIYFSYDVKMKEKGDIPEGYSVSREKKERFSLILESASTNQTSMYLCASRSPGLDEQYFGPGTRLTVT.

V usage is TRBV5-1 and J usage is TRBJ1-2; 11 positions agree with TRBD1. Per germline, CDR1 SGHRS and CDR2 YFSETQ. CDR3 length: 15 residues. J gave up 4 bases and V 2 bases, and 4 bases lay outside the gene matches. The CDR3 reads CASSLRGQGAYGYTF. The CDR3 DNA follows: TGCGCCAGCAGCTTAAGAGGACAGGGGGCCTATGGCTACACCTTC.

This sequence joins TRBV7-9 and TRBJ2-5; perhaps TRBD2 as D (6 bases). Trimming removed 5 bases from V and 4 bases from J, with 17 bases in between. CDR3 length: 15 amino acids. The germline gives CDR1 SEHNR, CDR2 FQNEAQ (reference sequence). As DNA, the CDR3 is TGTGCCAGCAGCGCACTGTGGCGGGGTGTAGAGACCCAGTACTTC. Protein product: CASSALWRGVETQYF. Full variable domain (remainder filled in from reference TRBV7-9 and TRBJ2-5): DTGVSQNPRHKITKRGQNVTFRCDPISEHNRLYWYRQTLGQGPEFLTYFQNEAQLEKSRLLSDRFSAERPKGSFSTLEIQRTEQGDSAMYLCASSALWRGVETQYFGPGTRLLVL.

The chain couples TRBV9 to TRBJ2-2; a weak D match, TRBD1 (6 bases). Germline CDR1 is SGDLS and CDR2 is YYNGEE. Trimming removed 0 bases at V and 1 base at J, with 10 bases between. This CDR3 has 16 amino acids. In DNA form, the CDR3 reads TGTGCCAGCAGCGTAGTGGGACAAATGAACACCGGGGAGCTGTTTTTT. This gives the protein CASSVVGQMNTGELFF.